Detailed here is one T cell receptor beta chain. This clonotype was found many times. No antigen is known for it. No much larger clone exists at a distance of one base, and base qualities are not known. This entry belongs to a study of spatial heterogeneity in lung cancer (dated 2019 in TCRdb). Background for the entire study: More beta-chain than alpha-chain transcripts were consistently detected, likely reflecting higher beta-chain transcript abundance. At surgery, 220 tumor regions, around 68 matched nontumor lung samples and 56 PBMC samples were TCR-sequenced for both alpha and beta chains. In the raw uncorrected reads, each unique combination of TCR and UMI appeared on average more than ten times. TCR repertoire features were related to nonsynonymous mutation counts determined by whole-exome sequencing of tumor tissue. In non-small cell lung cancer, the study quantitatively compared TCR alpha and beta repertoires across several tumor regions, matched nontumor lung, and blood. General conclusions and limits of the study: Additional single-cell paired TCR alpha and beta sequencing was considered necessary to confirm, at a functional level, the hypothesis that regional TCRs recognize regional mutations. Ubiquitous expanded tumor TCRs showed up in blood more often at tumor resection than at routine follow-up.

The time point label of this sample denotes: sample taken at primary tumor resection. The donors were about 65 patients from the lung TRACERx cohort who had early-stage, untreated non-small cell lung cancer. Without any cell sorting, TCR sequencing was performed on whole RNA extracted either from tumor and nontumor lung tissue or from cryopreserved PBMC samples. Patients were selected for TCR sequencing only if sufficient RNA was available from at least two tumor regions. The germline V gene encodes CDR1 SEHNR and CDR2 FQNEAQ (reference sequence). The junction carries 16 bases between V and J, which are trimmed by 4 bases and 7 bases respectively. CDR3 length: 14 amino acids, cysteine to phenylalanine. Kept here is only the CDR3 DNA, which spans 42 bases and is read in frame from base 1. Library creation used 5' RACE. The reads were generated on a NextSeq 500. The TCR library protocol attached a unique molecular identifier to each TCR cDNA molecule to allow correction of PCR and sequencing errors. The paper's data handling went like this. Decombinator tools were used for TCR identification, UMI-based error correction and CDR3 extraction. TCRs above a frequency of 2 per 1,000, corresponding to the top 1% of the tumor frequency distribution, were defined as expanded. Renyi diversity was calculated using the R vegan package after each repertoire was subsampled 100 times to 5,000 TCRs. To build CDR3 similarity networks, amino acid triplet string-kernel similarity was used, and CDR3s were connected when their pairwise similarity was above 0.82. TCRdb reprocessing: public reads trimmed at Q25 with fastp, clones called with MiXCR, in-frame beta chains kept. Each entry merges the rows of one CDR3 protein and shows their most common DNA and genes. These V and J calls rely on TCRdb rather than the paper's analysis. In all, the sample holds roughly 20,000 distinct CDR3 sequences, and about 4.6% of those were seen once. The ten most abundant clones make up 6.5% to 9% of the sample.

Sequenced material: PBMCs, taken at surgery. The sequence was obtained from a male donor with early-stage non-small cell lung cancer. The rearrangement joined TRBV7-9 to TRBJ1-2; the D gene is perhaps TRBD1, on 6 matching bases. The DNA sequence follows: TGTGCCAGCAGCTATACAGGGTTGGAGGCTGGCTACACCTTC. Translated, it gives CASSYTGLEAGYTF.